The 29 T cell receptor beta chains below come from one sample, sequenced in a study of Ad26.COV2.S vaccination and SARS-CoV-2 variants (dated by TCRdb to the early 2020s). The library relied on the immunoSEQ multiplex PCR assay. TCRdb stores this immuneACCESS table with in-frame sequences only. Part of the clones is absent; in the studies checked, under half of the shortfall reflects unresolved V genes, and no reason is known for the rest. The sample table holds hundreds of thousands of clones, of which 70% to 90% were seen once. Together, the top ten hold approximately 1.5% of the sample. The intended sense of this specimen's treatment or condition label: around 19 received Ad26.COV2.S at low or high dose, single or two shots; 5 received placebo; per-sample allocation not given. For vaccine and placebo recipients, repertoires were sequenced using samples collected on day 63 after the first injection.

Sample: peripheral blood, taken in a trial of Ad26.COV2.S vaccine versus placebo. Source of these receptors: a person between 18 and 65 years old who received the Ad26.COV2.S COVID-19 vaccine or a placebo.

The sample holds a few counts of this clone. CDR3 in DNA: TGTGCCAGCAGCGGGCCAGGGTGGGATTCACCCCTCCACTTT. Its translation is CASSGPGWDSPLHF. The rearrangement uses TRBV27 and TRBJ1-6, with a possible D match to TRBD1 (5 bases). Trimming pared 6 bases from V and 8 bases from J, leaving 14 bases between. CDR1 is MNHEY and CDR2 is SMNVEV in the germline V gene (reference sequence). CDR3 length: 14 residues.

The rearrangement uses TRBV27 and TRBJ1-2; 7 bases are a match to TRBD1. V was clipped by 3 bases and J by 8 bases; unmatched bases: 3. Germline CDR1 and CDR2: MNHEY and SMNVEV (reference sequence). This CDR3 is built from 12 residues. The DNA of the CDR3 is TGTGCCAGCAGTTTCACAGGGGAAGGCTACACCTTC. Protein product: CASSFTGEGYTF.

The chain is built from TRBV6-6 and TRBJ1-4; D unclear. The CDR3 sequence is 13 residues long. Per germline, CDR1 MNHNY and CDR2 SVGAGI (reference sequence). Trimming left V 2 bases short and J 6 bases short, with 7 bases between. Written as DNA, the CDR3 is TGTGCCAGCAGTTACCGTGGGGATGAAAAACTGTTTTTT. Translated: CASSYRGDEKLFF.

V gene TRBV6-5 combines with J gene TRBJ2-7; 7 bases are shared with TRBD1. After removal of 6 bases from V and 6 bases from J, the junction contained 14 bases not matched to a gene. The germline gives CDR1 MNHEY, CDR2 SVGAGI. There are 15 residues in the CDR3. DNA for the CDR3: TGTGCCAGCAGGGGTAGTGAGACAGGGCTAAGCGAGCAGTACTTC. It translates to CASRGSETGLSEQYF.

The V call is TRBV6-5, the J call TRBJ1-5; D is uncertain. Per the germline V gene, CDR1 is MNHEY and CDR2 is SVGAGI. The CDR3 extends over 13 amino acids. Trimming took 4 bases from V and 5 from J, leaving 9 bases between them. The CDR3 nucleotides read TGTGCCAGCAGTTTAGTCCAAGATCAGCCCCAGCATTTT. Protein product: CASSLVQDQPQHF.

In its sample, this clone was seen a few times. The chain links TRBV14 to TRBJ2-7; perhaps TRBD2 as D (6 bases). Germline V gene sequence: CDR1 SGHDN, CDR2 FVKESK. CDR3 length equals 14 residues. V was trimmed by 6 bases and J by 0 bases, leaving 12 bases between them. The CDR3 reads CASRPAGTSYEQYF. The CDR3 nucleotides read TGTGCCAGCAGACCAGCGGGTACCTCCTACGAGCAGTACTTC. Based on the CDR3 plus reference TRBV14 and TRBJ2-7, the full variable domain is EAGVTQFPSHSVIEKGQTVTLRCDPISGHDNLYWYRRVMGKEIKFLLHFVKESKQDESGMPNNRFLAERTGGTYSTLKVQPAELEDSGVYFCASRPAGTSYEQYFGPGTRLTVT.

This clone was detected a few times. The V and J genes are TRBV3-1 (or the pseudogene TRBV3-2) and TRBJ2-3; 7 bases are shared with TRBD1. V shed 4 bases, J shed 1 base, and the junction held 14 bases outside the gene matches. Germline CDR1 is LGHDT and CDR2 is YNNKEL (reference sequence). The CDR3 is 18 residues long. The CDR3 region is CASSRGVDRVGGTDTQYF. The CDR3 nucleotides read TGTGCCAGCAGCCGGGGCGTAGACAGGGTTGGGGGCACAGATACGCAGTATTTT.

CDR3 loop: CASSLVWSGGEQYF. Written as DNA, the CDR3 is TGTGCCAGTAGTTTAGTCTGGTCCGGCGGCGAGCAGTACTTC. V and J are TRBV19 and TRBJ2-7; no reliable D call. The CDR3 consists of 14 residues. Looked up from germline, CDR1 is LNHDA and CDR2 is SQIVND (reference sequence). The V gene lost 5 bases and the J gene lost 6 bases, with 17 bases spanning the gap.

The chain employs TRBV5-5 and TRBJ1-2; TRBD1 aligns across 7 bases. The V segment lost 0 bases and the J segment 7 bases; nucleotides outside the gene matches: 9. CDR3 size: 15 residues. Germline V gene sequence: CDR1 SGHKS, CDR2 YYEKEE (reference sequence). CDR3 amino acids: CASSLGLGQIFGYTF. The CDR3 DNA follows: TGTGCCAGCAGCTTGGGGCTGGGACAGATATTTGGCTACACCTTC.

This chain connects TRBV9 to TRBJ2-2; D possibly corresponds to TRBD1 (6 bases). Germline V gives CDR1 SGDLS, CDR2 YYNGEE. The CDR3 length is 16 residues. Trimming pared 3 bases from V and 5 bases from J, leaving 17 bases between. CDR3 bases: TGTGCCAGCAGCGCCCCTTGGGCAGGGGCTACCGGGGAGCTGTTTTTT. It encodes CASSAPWAGATGELFF.

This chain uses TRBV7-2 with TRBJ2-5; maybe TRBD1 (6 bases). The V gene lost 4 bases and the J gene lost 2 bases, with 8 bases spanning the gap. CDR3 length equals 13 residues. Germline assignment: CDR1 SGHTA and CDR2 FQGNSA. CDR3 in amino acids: CASSSTGQETQYF. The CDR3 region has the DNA TGTGCCAGCAGCTCCACAGGGCAAGAGACCCAGTACTTC.

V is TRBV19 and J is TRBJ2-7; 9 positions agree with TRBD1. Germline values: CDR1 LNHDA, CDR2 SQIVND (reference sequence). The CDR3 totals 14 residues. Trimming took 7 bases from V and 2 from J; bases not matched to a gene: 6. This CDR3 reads CASKWGTGTYEQYF. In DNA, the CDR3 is TGTGCCAGTAAATGGGGGACAGGGACCTACGAGCAGTACTTC.

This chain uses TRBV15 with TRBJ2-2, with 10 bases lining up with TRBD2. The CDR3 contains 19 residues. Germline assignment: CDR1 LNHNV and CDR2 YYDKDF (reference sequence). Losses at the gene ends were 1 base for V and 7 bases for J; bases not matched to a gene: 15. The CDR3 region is CATSRGSSRSGREIGELFF. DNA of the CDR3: TGTGCCACCAGCAGAGGGTCGTCGAGGAGCGGGAGGGAAATCGGGGAGCTGTTTTTT.

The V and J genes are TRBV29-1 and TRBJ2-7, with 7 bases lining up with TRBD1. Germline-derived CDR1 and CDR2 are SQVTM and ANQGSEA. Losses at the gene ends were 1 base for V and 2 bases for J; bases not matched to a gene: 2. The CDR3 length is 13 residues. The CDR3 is CSVEGTGTYEQYF. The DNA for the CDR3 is TGCAGCGTTGAAGGGACAGGTACCTACGAGCAGTACTTC.

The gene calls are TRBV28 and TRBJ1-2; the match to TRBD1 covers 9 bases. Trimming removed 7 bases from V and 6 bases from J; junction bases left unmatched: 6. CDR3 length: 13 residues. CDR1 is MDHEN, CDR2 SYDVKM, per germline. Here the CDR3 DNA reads TGTGCCAGCAACCCGGGACAGGGTGATGGCTACACCTTC. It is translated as CASNPGQGDGYTF.

The CDR3 reads CASSLVGQTMNTEAFF. The CDR3 DNA is TGTGCCAGCAGCTTAGTGGGACAGACCATGAACACTGAAGCTTTCTTT. The genes are TRBV11-2 and TRBJ1-1; 7 bases are a match to TRBD1. Germline V CDR1 and CDR2: SGHAT, FQNNGV. V trimming: 1 base; J trimming: 0 bases; junction bases outside the gene matches: 5. The CDR3 sequence is 16 residues long.

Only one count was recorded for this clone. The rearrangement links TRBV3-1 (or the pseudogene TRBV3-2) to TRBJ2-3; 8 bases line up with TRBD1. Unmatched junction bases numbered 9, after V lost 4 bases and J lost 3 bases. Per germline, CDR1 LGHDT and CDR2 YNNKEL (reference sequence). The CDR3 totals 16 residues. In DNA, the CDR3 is TGTGCCAGCAGCCGAGAACCCCGACAGGGGACAGATACGCAGTATTTT. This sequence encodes CASSREPRQGTDTQYF.

The CDR3 DNA reads TGTGCCAGCAGTTTATTGTCGGCTAGAGGTGGGGTTTGTTGCAATGAGCAGTTCTTC. Protein sequence: CASSLLSARGGVCCNEQFF. The chain recombines TRBV27 with TRBJ2-1; D not certain. CDR1 is MNHEY, CDR2 SMNVEV, per germline (reference sequence). The V end lost 1 base, the J end lost 6 bases, and 25 bases lay between the germline ends. The CDR3 is made up of 19 amino acids.

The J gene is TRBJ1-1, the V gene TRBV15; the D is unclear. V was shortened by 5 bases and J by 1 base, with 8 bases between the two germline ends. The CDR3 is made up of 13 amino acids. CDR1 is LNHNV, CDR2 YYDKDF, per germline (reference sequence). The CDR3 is CATSVERNTEAFF. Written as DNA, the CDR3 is TGTGCCACCAGCGTTGAGAGGAACACTGAAGCTTTCTTT.

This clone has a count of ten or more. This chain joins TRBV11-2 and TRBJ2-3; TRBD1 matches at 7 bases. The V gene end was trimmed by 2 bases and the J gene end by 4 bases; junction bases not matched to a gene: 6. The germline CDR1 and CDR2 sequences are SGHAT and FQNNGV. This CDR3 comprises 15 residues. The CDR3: CASSLTGTVSDTQYF. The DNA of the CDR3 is TGTGCCAGCAGCTTAACCGGGACAGTGTCAGATACGCAGTATTTT.

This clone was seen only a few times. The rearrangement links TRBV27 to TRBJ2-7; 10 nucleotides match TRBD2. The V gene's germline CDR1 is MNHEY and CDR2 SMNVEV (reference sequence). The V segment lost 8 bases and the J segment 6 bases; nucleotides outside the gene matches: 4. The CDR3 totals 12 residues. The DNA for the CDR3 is TGTGCCAGCGAGTCTAGCGGGAGCGAGCAGTACTTC. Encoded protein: CASESSGSEQYF.

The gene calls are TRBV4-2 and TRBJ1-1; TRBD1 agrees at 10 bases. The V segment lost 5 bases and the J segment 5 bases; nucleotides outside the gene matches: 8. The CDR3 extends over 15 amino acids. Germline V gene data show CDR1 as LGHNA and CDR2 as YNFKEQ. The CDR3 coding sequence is TGTGCCAGCAGCAATCGTGGGACAGGGGAAACTGAAGCTTTCTTT. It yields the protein CASSNRGTGETEAFF.

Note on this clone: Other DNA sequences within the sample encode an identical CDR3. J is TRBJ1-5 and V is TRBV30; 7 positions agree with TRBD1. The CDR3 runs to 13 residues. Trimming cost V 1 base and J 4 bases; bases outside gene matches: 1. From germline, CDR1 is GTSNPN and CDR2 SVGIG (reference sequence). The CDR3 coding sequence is TGTGCCTGGAGTGGCAGGGGGAATCAGCCCCAGCATTTT. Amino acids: CAWSGRGNQPQHF. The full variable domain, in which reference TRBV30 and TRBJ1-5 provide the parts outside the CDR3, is SQTIHQWPATLVQPVGSPLSLECTVEGTSNPNLYWYRQAAGRGLQLLFYSVGIGQISSEVPQNLSASRPQDRQFILSSKKLLLSDSGFYLCAWSGRGNQPQHFGDGTRLSIL.

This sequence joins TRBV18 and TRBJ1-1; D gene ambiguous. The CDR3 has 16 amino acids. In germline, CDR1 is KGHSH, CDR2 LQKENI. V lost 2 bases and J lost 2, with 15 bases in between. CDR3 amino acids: CASSPRESTVNTEAFF. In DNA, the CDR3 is TGTGCCAGCTCACCAAGGGAAAGCACAGTCAACACTGAAGCTTTCTTT. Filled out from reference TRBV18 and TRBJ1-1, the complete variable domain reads NAGVMQNPRHLVRRRGQEARLRCSPMKGHSHVYWYRQLPEEGLKFMVYLQKENIIDESGMPKERFSAEFPKEGPSILRIQQVVRGDSAAYFCASSPRESTVNTEAFFGQGTRLTVV.

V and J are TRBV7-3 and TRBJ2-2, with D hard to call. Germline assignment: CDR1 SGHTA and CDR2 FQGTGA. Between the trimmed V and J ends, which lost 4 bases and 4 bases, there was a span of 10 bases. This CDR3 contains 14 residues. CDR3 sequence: CASSSTWGTGELFF. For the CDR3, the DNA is TGTGCCAGCAGCTCGACCTGGGGCACCGGGGAGCTGTTTTTT. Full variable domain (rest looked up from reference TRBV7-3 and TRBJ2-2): GAGVSQTPSNKVTEKGKYVELRCDPISGHTALYWYRQSLGQGPEFLIYFQGTGAADDSGLPNDRFFAVRPEGSVSTLKIQRTERGDSAVYLCASSSTWGTGELFFGEGSRLTVL.

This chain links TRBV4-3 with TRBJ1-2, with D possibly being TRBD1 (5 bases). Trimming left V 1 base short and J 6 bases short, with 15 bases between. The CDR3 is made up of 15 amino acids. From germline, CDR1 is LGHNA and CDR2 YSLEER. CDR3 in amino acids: CASSQGGQGLDGYTF. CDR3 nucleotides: TGCGCCAGCAGCCAAGGAGGGCAGGGTTTGGATGGCTACACCTTC.

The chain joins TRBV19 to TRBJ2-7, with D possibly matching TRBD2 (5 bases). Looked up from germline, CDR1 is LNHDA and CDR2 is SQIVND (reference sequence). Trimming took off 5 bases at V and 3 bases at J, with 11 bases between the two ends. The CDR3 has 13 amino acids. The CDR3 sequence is CASSPGLNYEQYF. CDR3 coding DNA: TGTGCCAGTAGTCCTGGACTTAACTACGAGCAGTACTTC.

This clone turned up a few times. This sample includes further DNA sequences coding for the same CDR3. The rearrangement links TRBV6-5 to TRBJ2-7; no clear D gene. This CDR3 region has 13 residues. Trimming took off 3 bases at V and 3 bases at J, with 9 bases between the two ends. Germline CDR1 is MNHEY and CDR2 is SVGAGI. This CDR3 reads CASSYRSSYEQYF. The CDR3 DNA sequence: TGTGCCAGCAGTTATAGAAGTAGCTACGAGCAGTACTTC.

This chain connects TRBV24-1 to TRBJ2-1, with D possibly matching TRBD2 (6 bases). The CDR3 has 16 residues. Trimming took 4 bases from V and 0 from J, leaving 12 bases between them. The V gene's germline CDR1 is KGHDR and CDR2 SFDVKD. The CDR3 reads CATSDYRDSSYNEQFF. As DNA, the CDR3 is TGTGCCACCAGTGACTACCGGGACTCCTCCTACAATGAGCAGTTCTTC.